Presented here are 2 T cell receptor beta chains from one specimen sequenced in a study of blood T cell repertoires in COVID-19. Measured with immunoSEQ multiplex PCR; TCRdb has only the in-frame clones, and not every one. The profile covers about 160,000 clones, with 70% to 90% appearing a single time and 1.1% taken by the ten largest. The sequencing sample was made of peripheral blood. These receptors all stem from a man aged 40-49 years with acute or convalescent COVID-19.

The chain employs TRBV12-3 or TRBV12-4 and TRBJ1-5; a possible D gene is TRBD1 (6 bases). CDR3 length equals 13 residues. V was clipped by 7 bases and J by 4 bases, with 11 bases between them. CDR3 loop: CASTLDSNQPQHF. The CDR3, as DNA: TGTGCCAGCACCCTGGACAGTAATCAGCCCCAGCATTTT.

This rearrangement joins TRBV28 to TRBJ1-2; D is undetermined. Germline CDR1 and CDR2: MDHEN and SYDVKM. The CDR3 covers 13 residues. Trimming shortened V by 7 bases and J by 2 bases, and 11 bases separated the two germline ends. CDR3 nucleotides: TGTGCCAGCAATTACCCGCAGAACTATGGCTACACCTTC. It yields the protein CASNYPQNYGYTF.